This TCR beta chain came from a study of T cells in Graves' hyperthyroidism and ophthalmopathy. This clonotype has just a few counts. What it binds is unknown. Patients aged 18 to 65 had newly diagnosed hyperthyroidism that had lasted under 2 months. General study points: Also found in blood were most expanded thyroid clonotypes above 0.001.

RNA transcripts provided the source from which TCR beta CDR3 regions were amplified. Researchers ran a first-round RT-PCR on the TCR CDR3 using the HTBI primer set. TCRdb itself ran the multiplex PCR reads through MiXCR, one entry per CDR3 protein. Among approximately 400,000 distinct CDR3 sequences, around 16% were seen once, and the ten largest hold almost 8%. Germline assignment: CDR1 SGHTA and CDR2 FQGNSA. V gave up 2 bases and J gave up 7 bases, with 11 bases separating them. The CDR3 sequence is 14 residues long. The sequence came from a woman in her late teens or twenties with Graves' hyperthyroidism. This chain links TRBV7-2 with TRBJ1-4; no clear D gene. What was sequenced was blood. CDR3 nucleotides: TGTGCCAGCAGCTTAAGCGGGATCCGTGAAAAACTGTTTTTT. It codes for CASSLSGIREKLFF. Full variable domain (missing parts from reference TRBV7-2 and TRBJ1-4): GAGVSQSPSNKVTEKGKDVELRCDPISGHTALYWYRQSLGQGLEFLIYFQGNSAPDKSGLPSDRFSAERTGGSVSTLTIQRTQQEDSAVYLCASSLSGIREKLFFGSGTQLSVL.